This TCR beta chain was found in a study of T cells in Graves' hyperthyroidism and ophthalmopathy. Researchers amplified the TCR beta CDR3 regions from RNA transcripts. The study used the HTBI primer set for a first-round RT-PCR of the TCR CDR3. TCRdb analysed the multiplex PCR reads with MiXCR anew, one entry per CDR3 protein. The sample has nearly 600,000 distinct CDR3 sequences; approximately 15% are singletons. Looked up from germline, CDR1 is SGHVS and CDR2 is FQNEAQ. The V end lost 6 bases, the J end lost 10 bases, and 15 bases lay between the germline ends. The CDR3 extends over 12 amino acids. At least ten counts were recorded for this clonotype. The antigen is unknown. Notes on the study in general: Most expanded thyroid clonotypes above 0.001 recurred in blood. Ophthalmopathy was distinguished from stable hyperthyroidism by 13 V-J signatures.

The clonotype comes from a woman under 40 with Graves' hyperthyroidism that later progressed to Graves' ophthalmopathy. Sequences were obtained from blood. The chain is built from TRBV7-8 and TRBJ1-2; no clear D gene. CDR3 DNA: TGTGCCAGCAGTGGACCGGACCCATTCTACACCTTC. This sequence encodes CASSGPDPFYTF.